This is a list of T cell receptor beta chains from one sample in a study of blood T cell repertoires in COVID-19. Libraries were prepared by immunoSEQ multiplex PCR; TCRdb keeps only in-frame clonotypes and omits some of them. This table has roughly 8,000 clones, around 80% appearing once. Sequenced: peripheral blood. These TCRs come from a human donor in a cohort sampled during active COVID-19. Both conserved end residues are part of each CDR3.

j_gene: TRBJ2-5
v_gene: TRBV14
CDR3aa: CASSHPRGRETQYF

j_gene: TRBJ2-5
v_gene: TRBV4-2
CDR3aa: CASSRGRGEEETQYF

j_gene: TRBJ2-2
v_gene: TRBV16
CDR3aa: CASSQGQGPTGELFF

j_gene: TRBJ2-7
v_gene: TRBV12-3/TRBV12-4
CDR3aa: CASSLTGVDEQYF

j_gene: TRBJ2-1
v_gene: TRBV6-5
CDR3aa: CATNWGVSYNEQFF

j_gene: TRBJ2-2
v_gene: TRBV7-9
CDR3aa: CASTPGFNTGELFF

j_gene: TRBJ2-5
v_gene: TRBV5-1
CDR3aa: CASTATSGIVETQYF

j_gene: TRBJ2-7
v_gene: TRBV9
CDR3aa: CASSGDRGYEQYF

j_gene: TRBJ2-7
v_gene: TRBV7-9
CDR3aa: CASSLENEQYF

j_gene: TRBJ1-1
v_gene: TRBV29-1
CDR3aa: CSARGGGINTEAFF

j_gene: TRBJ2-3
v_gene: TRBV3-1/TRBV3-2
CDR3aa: CASSARDTPSTDTQYF

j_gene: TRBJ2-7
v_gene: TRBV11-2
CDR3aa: CASSSPPSGGRSLYEQYF

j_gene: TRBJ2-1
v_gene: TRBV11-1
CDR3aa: CASSRRDRGYNEQFF

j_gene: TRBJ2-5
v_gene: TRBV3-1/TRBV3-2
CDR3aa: CASSQEAQGAIMETQYF

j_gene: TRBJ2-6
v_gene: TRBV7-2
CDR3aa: CASSFGVAASGANVLTF

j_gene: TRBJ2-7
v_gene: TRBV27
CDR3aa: CASSSSGLAGGPYEQYF

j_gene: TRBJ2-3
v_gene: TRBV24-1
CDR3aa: CATSDPGDTQYF

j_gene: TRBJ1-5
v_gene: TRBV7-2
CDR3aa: CASSQGGYSNQPQHF

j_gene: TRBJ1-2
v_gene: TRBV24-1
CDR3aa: CATSTGQGGGYGYTF

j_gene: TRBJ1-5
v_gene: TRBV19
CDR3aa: CASNGANQPQHF

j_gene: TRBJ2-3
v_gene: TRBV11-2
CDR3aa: CASSFVSGGYSTDTQYF

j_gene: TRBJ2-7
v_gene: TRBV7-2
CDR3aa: CASSQQAGQLFYEQYF

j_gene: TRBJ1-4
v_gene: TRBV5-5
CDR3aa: CASTYSRTNEKLFF

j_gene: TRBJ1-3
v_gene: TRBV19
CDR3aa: CASTPGGNPGNTIYF

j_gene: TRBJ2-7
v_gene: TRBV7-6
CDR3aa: CASSSSDEQYF

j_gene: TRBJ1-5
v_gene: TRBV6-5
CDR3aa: CASSYDRSSNQPQHF

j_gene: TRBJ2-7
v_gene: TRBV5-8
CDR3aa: CASSNRDSSYEQYF

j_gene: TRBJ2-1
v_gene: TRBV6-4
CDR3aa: CASSDSFAGGPSYNEQFF

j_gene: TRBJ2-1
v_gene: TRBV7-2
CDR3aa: CASSLTGGPTYNEQFF

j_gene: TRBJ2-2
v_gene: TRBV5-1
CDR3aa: CASSGDTTGELFF

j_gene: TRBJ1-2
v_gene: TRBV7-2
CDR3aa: CASSLAAGDYGYTF

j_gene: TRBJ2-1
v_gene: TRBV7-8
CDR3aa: CASSPAGEQFF

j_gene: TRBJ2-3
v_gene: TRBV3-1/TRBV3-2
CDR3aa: CASSPAQGGWVTDTQYF

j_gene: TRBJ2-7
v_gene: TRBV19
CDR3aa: CASNRGGAHEQYF

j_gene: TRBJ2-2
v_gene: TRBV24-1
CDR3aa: CATSGDRGLVGELFF

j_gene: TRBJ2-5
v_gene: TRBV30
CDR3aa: CAWSRGYQETQYF

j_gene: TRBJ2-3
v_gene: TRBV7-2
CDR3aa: CASSRGAGRLGDTQYF

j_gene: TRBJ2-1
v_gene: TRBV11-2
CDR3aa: CASSFSSGSVSYNEQFF

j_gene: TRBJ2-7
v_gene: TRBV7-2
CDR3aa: CASSINRVYEQYF

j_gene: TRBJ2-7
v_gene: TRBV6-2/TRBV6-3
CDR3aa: CASSDRGHEQYF

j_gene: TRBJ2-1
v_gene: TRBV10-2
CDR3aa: CASSESSGGWNEQFF

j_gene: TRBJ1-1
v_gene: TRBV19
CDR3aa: CASSIRGAHTEAFF

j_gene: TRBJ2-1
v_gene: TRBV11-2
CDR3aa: CASSSRGSNSYNEQFF

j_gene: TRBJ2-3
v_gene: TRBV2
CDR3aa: CASSAGTASTDTQYF

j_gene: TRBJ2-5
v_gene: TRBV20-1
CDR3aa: CSAVAQETQYF

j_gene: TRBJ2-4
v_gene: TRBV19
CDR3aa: CASIRSRQGGNIQYF

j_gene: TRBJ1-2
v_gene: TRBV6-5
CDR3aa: CASTRTGLNYGYTF

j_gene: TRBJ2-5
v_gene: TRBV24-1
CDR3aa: CATSDPSKPEETQYF

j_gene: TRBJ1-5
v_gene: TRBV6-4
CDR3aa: CASSGGAGQPQHF

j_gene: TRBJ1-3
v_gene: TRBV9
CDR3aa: CASSVDSSGNTIYF

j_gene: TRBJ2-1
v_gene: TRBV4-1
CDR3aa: CASSQDLPIYNEQFF

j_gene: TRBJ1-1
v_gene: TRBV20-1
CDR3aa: CSASTGEAGEAFF

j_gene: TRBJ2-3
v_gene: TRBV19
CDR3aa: CASKRAGVTSTDTQYF

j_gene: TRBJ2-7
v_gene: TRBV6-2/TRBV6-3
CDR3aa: CASSRPGQGVYEQYF

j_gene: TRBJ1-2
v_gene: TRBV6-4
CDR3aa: CASSSEGGGYTF

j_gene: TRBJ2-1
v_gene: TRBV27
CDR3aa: CASRLSGGNEQFF

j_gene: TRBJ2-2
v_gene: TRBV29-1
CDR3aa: CSAGPNTGELFF

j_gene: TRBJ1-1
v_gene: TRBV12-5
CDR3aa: CASGLVRGTEAFF

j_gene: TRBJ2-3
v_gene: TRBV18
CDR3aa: CASSPGGQISTDTQYF